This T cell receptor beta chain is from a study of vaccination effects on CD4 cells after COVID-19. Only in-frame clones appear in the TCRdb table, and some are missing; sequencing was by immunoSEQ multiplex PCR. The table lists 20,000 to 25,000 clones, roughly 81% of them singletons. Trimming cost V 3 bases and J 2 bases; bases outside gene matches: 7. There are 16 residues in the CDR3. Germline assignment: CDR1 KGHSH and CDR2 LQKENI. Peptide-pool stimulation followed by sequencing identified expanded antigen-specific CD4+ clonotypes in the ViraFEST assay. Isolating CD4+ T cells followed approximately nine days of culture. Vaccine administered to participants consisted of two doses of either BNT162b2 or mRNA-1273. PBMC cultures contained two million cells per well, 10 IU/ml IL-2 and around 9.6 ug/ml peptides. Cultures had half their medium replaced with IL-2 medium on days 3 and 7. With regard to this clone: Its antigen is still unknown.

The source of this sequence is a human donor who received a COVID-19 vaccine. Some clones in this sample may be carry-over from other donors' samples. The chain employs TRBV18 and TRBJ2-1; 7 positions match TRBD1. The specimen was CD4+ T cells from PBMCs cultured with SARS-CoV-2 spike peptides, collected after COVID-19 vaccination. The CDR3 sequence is CASSPTQGTPYNEQFF. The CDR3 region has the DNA TGTGCCAGCTCACCGACACAGGGGACGCCCTACAATGAGCAGTTCTTC.